This T cell receptor (beta chain) emerged from a study of blood T cell repertoires in COVID-19. Study information: The United States, Italy and Spain were the sources of the acute and convalescent COVID-19 samples. PBMCs, B-cell-depleted T cells, or T cells were the source of the cDNA or gDNA that made up the material.

Participants came from fewer than 25 US areas, aged about 18 to 90 years. The authors' processing: Amplification of reference gene primers was used by the study to estimate nucleated cell counts. The data were produced by immunoSEQ multiplex PCR, yet TCRdb's version contains in-frame clones alone and is incomplete. From that table come the V and J calls and clone size; the DNA was used to work out D and trimming. This table has 300,000 to 400,000 clones, roughly 88% appearing once. This CDR3 contains 14 residues. Trimming cost V 7 bases and J 6 bases; bases outside gene matches: 6. Germline CDR1 is MNHEY and CDR2 is SMNVEV (reference sequence).

The chain has TRBV27 and TRBJ1-4; 9 positions match TRBD1. Sequencing was performed on PBMCs or T cells enriched from blood (not recorded which). The sequence was collected from a woman younger than 45 with acute COVID-19. DNA of the CDR3: TGTGCCAGCAAGCCCGGGACAGGGCATGAAAAACTGTTTTTT. This codes for CASKPGTGHEKLFF.